This TCR beta chain emerged from a study of cytotoxic CD8 clonotypes in ibrutinib-treated CLL. About the research overall: Partial response occurred in around 24 patients and complete response in 2; at median approximately 65 months, approximately 14 remained remitted and 12 progressed.

Measured with immunoSEQ multiplex PCR; TCRdb has only the in-frame clones, and not every one. Of about 160,000 clones in the sample, around 84% are singletons; the top ten hold about 2.1%. This CDR3 has 12 residues. CDR1 and CDR2 from the germline V gene are SGHDT and YYEEEE. V was cut by 5 bases and J by 6 bases, with 12 bases left in between. Here the sequenced sample was PBMCs, taken after 12 months of ibrutinib treatment. The chain recombines TRBV5-6 with TRBJ2-7; tentative D call: TRBD1 (6 bases). The receptor's source is a human donor with chronic lymphocytic leukemia. In DNA, the CDR3 is TGTGCCAGCAGGCGAGGGGGTGGCGAGCAGTACTTC. It encodes CASRRGGGEQYF.